This passage covers 13 T cell receptor beta chains from one sample sequenced in a study of HIV-infected patients and healthy controls. Around 500 ng RNA was reverse transcribed with alpha and beta constant-region primers. Alpha and beta chain libraries were made separately by chain-specific third strand synthesis with multiplexing indices. MiXCR was run by TCRdb on the 5' RACE reads, yielding one entry per CDR3 protein. Found here are 18,000 or so distinct CDR3 sequences, approximately 7.7% of them singletons; the top ten hold approximately 21%. Follow-up blood was drawn about 14 weeks, roughly three months, after antiretroviral therapy began. No cell fractionation was done, so the repertoire covers all unsorted peripheral blood T cells. Sequences were derived from blood, sampled during antiretroviral therapy. These TCRs come from an adult with HIV infection.

This clonotype came up many times. The chain joins TRBV19 to TRBJ1-2, with TRBD1 as a possible D gene (5 bases). V dropped 9 bases and J dropped 4 bases, with 15 bases sitting between them. Germline V lookup: CDR1 LNHDA, CDR2 SQIVND (reference sequence). The CDR3 runs 13 residues. The CDR3 region is CASRMGLSYGYTF. CDR3 DNA sequence: TGTGCCAGCAGAATGGGGCTGAGCTATGGCTACACCTTC.

This clonotype was picked up many times. The chain combines TRBV18 with TRBJ2-5; no definite D call. With 2 bases removed from V and 0 bases from J, the gap between germline ends came to 10 bases. CDR3 size: 15 residues. Germline CDR1 reads KGHSH; CDR2 reads LQKENI. CDR3 nucleotides: TGTGCCAGCTCACCAGGTCAGGCGAACCAAGAGACCCAGTACTTC. It translates to CASSPGQANQETQYF.

This clonotype was seen ten or more times. This chain links TRBV6-1 with TRBJ1-2; a weak D match, TRBD1 (6 bases). The V end lost 6 bases, the J end lost 8 bases, and 22 bases lay between the germline ends. Germline V CDR1 and CDR2: MNHNS, SASEGT. The CDR3 is made up of 15 amino acids. CDR3 residues: CASREGVGQARGYTF. The DNA for the CDR3 is TGTGCCAGCAGGGAGGGGGTAGGGCAGGCGAGGGGCTACACCTTC.

The chain carries TRBV30 and TRBJ2-2; D possibly corresponds to TRBD2 (5 bases). The CDR3 consists of 12 residues. Trimming took off 0 bases at V and 7 bases at J, with 6 bases between the two ends. CDR1 GTSNPN and CDR2 SVGIG come from the germline V gene (reference sequence). This CDR3 reads CAWSVRGGELFF. The CDR3 DNA is TGTGCCTGGAGTGTCCGGGGCGGGGAGCTGTTTTTT.

J is TRBJ1-1 and V is TRBV7-3; perhaps TRBD1 as D (5 bases). Germline CDR1 reads SGHTA; CDR2 reads FQGTGA. This CDR3 comprises 16 residues. V shed 2 bases and J shed 0 bases, with 13 bases lying between them. As DNA, the CDR3 is TGTGCCAGCAGCTTATACGGGGGAGCTATGAACACTGAAGCTTTCTTT. Translation: CASSLYGGAMNTEAFF.

This clonotype was counted only a few times. V gene TRBV7-9 combines with J gene TRBJ1-2; TRBD1 is a possible D gene (5 bases). CDR3 size: 13 residues. V gave up 0 bases and J gave up 3 bases, with 5 bases separating them. Looked up from germline, CDR1 is SEHNR and CDR2 is FQNEAQ (reference sequence). In DNA form, the CDR3 reads TGTGCCAGCAGCTTAGCAGGGGACTATGGCTACACCTTC. Encoded protein: CASSLAGDYGYTF.

This clonotype appeared many times. The gene calls are TRBV7-9 and TRBJ1-6; D ambiguous. The V end lost 1 base, the J end lost 7 bases, and 8 bases lay between the germline ends. CDR3 length equals 14 residues. Germline lookup yields CDR1 SEHNR and CDR2 FQNEAQ (reference sequence). The CDR3 nucleotides are TGTGCCAGCAGCTTAGGAGGGTTGAATTCACCCCTCCACTTT. Its protein product is CASSLGGLNSPLHF. Full variable domain (rest looked up from reference TRBV7-9 and TRBJ1-6): DTGVSQNPRHKITKRGQNVTFRCDPISEHNRLYWYRQTLGQGPEFLTYFQNEAQLEKSRLLSDRFSAERPKGSFSTLEIQRTEQGDSAMYLCASSLGGLNSPLHFGNGTRLTVT.

At least ten counts were recorded for this clonotype. This chain connects TRBV5-1 to TRBJ1-5; D unclear. The germline V gene encodes CDR1 SGHRS and CDR2 YFSETQ. CDR3 length equals 13 residues. Trimming removed 0 bases at V and 4 bases at J, with 5 bases between. Here the CDR3 reads CASSLDGNQPQHF. The CDR3 DNA reads as TGCGCCAGCAGCTTGGATGGAAATCAGCCCCAGCATTTT.

This clonotype was found many times. The chain links TRBV29-1 to TRBJ2-5; tentatively, D is TRBD2 (6 bases). Per the germline V gene, CDR1 is SQVTM and CDR2 is ANQGSEA. Trimming removed 6 bases from V and 3 bases from J, with 11 bases in between. CDR3 length: 12 residues. The CDR3 sequence: CSVGGGEETQYF. As DNA, the CDR3 is TGCAGCGTCGGGGGAGGCGAAGAGACCCAGTACTTC. The full variable domain, its missing parts supplied by reference TRBV29-1 and TRBJ2-5, is SAVISQKPSRDICQRGTSLTIQCQVDSQVTMMFWYRQQPGQSLTLIATANQGSEATYESGFVIDKFPISRPNLTFSTLTVSNMSPEDSSIYLCSVGGGEETQYFGPGTRLLVL.

This clonotype was recorded at least ten times. This chain connects TRBV5-5 to TRBJ2-1; TRBD2 might be the D (5 bases). CDR3 length: 11 amino acids. Germline CDR1 is SGHKS and CDR2 is YYEKEE (reference sequence). V was clipped by 4 bases and J by 9 bases, with 8 bases between them. DNA of the CDR3: TGTGCCAGCAGCCAGCTAGCTGAGCAGTTCTTC. Its protein product is CASSQLAEQFF.

Ten or more counts support this clonotype. V gene TRBV3-1 combines with J gene TRBJ2-1, with no clear D. Germline CDR1 LGHDT, CDR2 YNNKEL (reference sequence). CDR3 length equals 13 residues. The V end was cut by 1 base, the J end by 5 bases, with 6 bases between. Here the CDR3 DNA reads TGTGCCAGCAGCCAAGGGAATAACAATGAGCAGTTCTTC. This encodes CASSQGNNNEQFF.

This clonotype was observed many times. The rearrangement uses TRBV29-1 and TRBJ1-1; D remains unclear. The V and J ends lost 1 base and 0 bases respectively, with 9 bases between them. The germline CDR1 and CDR2 sequences are SQVTM and ANQGSEA. The CDR3 covers 14 residues. CDR3 amino acids: CSVEGAYMNTEAFF. Here the CDR3 DNA reads TGCAGCGTTGAAGGGGCGTACATGAACACTGAAGCTTTCTTT.

This clonotype was recorded at least ten times. The gene calls are TRBV7-2 and TRBJ2-7, with D perhaps TRBD2 (6 bases). CDR1 and CDR2 from the germline V gene are SGHTA and FQGNSA. The V and J ends lost 5 bases and 2 bases respectively, with 22 bases between them. CDR3 size: 17 residues. CDR3 sequence (DNA): TGTGCCAGCAGCCCGACGCACGTTAGCGGATATCCCTACGAGCAGTACTTC. Translating gives CASSPTHVSGYPYEQYF.